The sequence of this TCR beta chain was determined in a study of blood T cell repertoires in COVID-19. Germline V lookup: CDR1 SQVTM, CDR2 ANQGSEA. CDR3 length equals 11 residues. The germline V and J ends were trimmed by 6 bases and 3 bases, with 8 bases remaining between them. TCRdb's table, derived via immunoSEQ multiplex PCR, lists solely in-frame clones and lacks some. The data contain more than 200,000 clones, about 88% of them singletons. The TCR comes from a woman aged 45-59 years who had recovered from COVID-19. This chain links TRBV29-1 with TRBJ1-1, with a tentative D call TRBD1 (5 bases). Sequencing input: PBMCs or T cells enriched from blood (not recorded which). The CDR3 protein is CSVQGDTEAFF. The CDR3 DNA reads as TGCAGCGTCCAGGGTGACACTGAAGCTTTCTTT.